Detailed here is one TCR beta chain. The data derive from a study of cytomegalovirus exposure and HLA in healthy donors. This CDR3 is 14 amino acids long. Per germline, CDR1 SGHRS and CDR2 YFSETQ. Trimming removed 3 bases from V and 7 bases from J, with 17 bases in between. The table came from immunoSEQ multiplex PCR; TCRdb's copy has only in-frame clones and leaves some out. The sample carries 150,000 to 200,000 clones, approximately 89% recorded once. The sequence was obtained from a man aged 18 to 30 in good health and CMV-seropositive. Sequencing was done on a sample of PBMCs. This chain links TRBV5-1 with TRBJ2-7; D call uncertain. CDR3 sequence (DNA): TGCGCCAGCAGCTCTAATCCAGGCTCTCGAGAGCAGTACTTC. It specifies CASSSNPGSREQYF. Full variable domain (rest looked up from reference TRBV5-1 and TRBJ2-7): KAGVTQTPRYLIKTRGQQVTLSCSPISGHRSVSWYQQTPGQGLQFLFEYFSETQRNKGNFPGRFSGRQFSNSRSEMNVSTLELGDSALYLCASSSNPGSREQYFGPGTRLTVT.